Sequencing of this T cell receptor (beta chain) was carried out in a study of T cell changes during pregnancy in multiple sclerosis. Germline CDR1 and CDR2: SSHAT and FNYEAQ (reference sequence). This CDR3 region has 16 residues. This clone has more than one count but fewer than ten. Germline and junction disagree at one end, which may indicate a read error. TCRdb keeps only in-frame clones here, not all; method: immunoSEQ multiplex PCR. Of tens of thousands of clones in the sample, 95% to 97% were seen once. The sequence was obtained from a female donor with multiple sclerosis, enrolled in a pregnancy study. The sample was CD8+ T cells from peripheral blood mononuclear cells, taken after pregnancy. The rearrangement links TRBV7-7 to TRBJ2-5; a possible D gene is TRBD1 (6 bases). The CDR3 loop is CASSLGPQGIQETQYF. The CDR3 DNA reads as TGTGCTAGCAGCTTAGGTCCCCAGGGGATACAAGAGACCCAGTACTTC.